This TCR beta chain was obtained from a study of cytomegalovirus exposure and HLA in healthy donors. General study findings and limits: CMV antigen specificity of three CMV-associated chains was confirmed in vitro. The study put 150 to 200 TCR beta chains on its list as cytomegalovirus-associated.

The assay was immunoSEQ multiplex PCR, and TCRdb's table has in-frame clones only and misses some. The top ten hold around 0.84% of the sample, which has some 330,000 clones, 70% to 90% seen once. The CDR3 is 16 amino acids. V gave up 0 bases and J gave up 6 bases; unmatched junction bases: 5. CDR1 MRHNA and CDR2 SNTAGT come from the germline V gene. Notes on this clone: Its antigen is not known.

The genes are TRBV6-4 and TRBJ2-1; 10 bases are shared with TRBD1. The receptor comes from a woman aged 18-30 years in good health and CMV-seronegative. Sequencing was carried out using PBMCs. The CDR3 is CASSDSGQGTSNEQFF. The CDR3 region has the DNA TGTGCCAGCAGTGACTCGGGACAGGGGACGAGCAATGAGCAGTTCTTC.